This T cell receptor (beta chain) is drawn from a study of cytomegalovirus exposure and HLA in healthy donors (dated by TCRdb to about 2017). For the study in its entirety: In an earlier analysis of under 750 of the donors, 276 Gb of sequence data and just under 120 million unique TCR beta sequences from 180 million or so T cells were reported. To predict cytomegalovirus infection status, the study brought together high-throughput TCR immunosequencing, statistical association of individual TCRs with disease status, and machine learning. An early release covering roughly 600 HLA-typed donors comprised about 320 gigabases of sequencing data and tens of millions of unique TCR sequences. To decide whether each TCR beta V gene segment behaved as functional or pseudogenic, an earlier analysis of some 600 of the donors relied on high-throughput TCR beta sequencing. The number of typed donors differed by locus: about 620-640 for A, B, C, DRB1 and DQB1; 522 for DQA1; 606 for DPA1; and 400 to 480 for DPB1. On average, roughly 240,000 unique TCR beta nucleotide sequences were sequenced per donor among a few hundred genotyped donors of the cohort, with roughly a sixth of those sequences being non-productive. Of the 398 genotyped donors, around 81% fell in the genetic ancestry cluster associated with self-reported Caucasian donors. Along with the approximately 650-subject first cohort, a separate validation cohort of around 120 different subjects was used. All discovery cohort repertoires had been generated on a single sequencing platform. Five DR-DQ haplotypes were treated as single units for association and clustering because of strong linkage in the cohort. The T cell repertoires of about 700 subjects were profiled by immunosequencing and related to cytomegalovirus serostatus. Class I and class II HLA loci were covered by the typing at four-digit resolution. To study patterns of TCR occurrence, a later analysis re-analyzed previously published TCR beta repertoires from 650 to 750 donors and added high-resolution HLA genotyping. Alongside the repertoire data, information on donor age, sex, ethnicity and CMV serostatus was compiled. A later genetic analysis took genome-wide SNP genotypes for about three fifths of the 666 donors and used that subset as a discovery cohort. In the later analysis, no new phenotypic data were used to find candidate immune exposures; instead, reliance was placed on TCR beta sequences and their occurrence across donors. The study was designed to test whether signatures of past pathogen exposure could be identified by cataloging public T cell receptors.

On the study overall, not on this receptor specifically: Most CMV-associated TCR beta chains appeared to be HLA-restricted in a later analysis, and the HLA associations seemed to be driven largely by CMV exposure. The presence/absence analyses assumed that sequencing depth was roughly uniform across donors, and that assumption may not be true. A later analysis found that HLA-associated TCR beta chains were more clonally expanded and had lower generation probabilities than equally common non-associated chains. Specific HLA alleles were associated with roughly 16,000 TCR beta sequences at a false discovery rate of 0.05 in a later analysis. Some IMGT-functional V segments, including TRBV6-2 and TRBV6-3, could not be told apart with the 87-base-pair reads, so those segments were excluded. Correlated functional status among segregating V segments might reflect linkage disequilibrium, but an unknown experimental factor could not be ruled out. A later analysis reported that several top co-occurrence clusters appeared linked to parvovirus B19, influenza, CMV and Epstein-Barr virus. The sequencing pipeline was judged likely to have produced a cluster of highly shared sequence variants as a technical artifact. Because HLA typing was unavailable for some donors at each locus, only the typed subset was used in association tests. Cytomegalovirus status was reported to be diagnosed by the classifier with high specificity and sensitivity in both the original and validation cohorts. In a later genetic analysis, fewer N-insertions in productive TCRs were reported among donors in an Asian-associated ancestry cluster than the approximately 670-donor mean. In an earlier analysis of several hundred of the donors, most TCR beta V segments were observed in productive rearrangements about 87% or about 30% of the time, broadly matching IMGT annotations. The authors suggested that the approach could potentially be generalized to other disease states and immunological phenotypes. The earlier analysis of approximately 560 of the donors excluded fewer than 20 rarely observed V segments, including chromosome 9 orphons, because counts were too low. When HLA alleles, especially DR and DQ, strongly co-occurred, attributing TCR associations to individual alleles was difficult. A further reported finding was that TCR beta sequences accurately predicted the HLA-A and HLA-B alleles for most subjects in the first cohort. While some public TCRs were present in many individuals, most TCR sequences turned up only very rarely across donors. In a later genetic analysis, a missense DCLRE1C variant was associated with V-gene and J-gene trimming of TCR beta chains, and the association was replicated in an independent cohort. Only TCR beta chains were sequenced in this cohort, and the absence of alpha or paired-chain data limited detectable features. In the study, approximately 150 TCR beta chains were listed as associated with cytomegalovirus. For the cohort, immune exposure information was limited to CMV serostatus. In vitro tests confirmed that three of the cytomegalovirus-associated TCR beta chains recognize cytomegalovirus antigens. According to a later analysis, TCR association rates differed among HLA loci, with DRB1 alleles showing the most associated TCRs and HLA-C alleles showing the fewest.

Receptor libraries were prepared by the immunoSEQ multiplex PCR assay. For the multiplex PCR, a mixture combining 60 forward primers for TCR Vbeta segments and 13 reverse primers for TCR Jbeta segments was used. A multiplex PCR assay on genomic DNA amplified the CDR3 region of rearranged TCR beta genes. The amplified TCR beta libraries were sequenced on the Illumina HiSeq System as 87-base-pair reads. On the study's bioinformatics: A later analysis tallied roughly 80 million unique TCR beta chains across the 660 or so repertoires, and some 10 million of those chains were shared by two or more donors. A nearest-neighbor algorithm error-corrected the raw reads and collapsed the reads into unique sequences, merging closely related sequences to remove PCR and sequencing errors. V, D and J gene segments were assigned by aligning CDR3 sequences to IMGT reference sequences. For a sequence to be retained, a match of at least six nucleotides was required to both a V gene segment and a J gene segment. A rearrangement counted as productive if the CDR3 had no stop codons and remained in frame with V and J, and every other rearrangement counted as non-productive. Following IMGT convention, CDR3 was defined as the stretch from the second conserved V-encoded cysteine to the conserved J-encoded phenylalanine. The earlier analysis of 587 of the donors excluded sequences that lacked an unambiguous match to a single V gene segment. An earlier analysis of fewer than 650 of the donors classified V segments as functional when productive rearrangements were above 56.7% and as segregating when the standard deviation between donors was above 5%. To diagnose cytomegalovirus status from the catalog of TCR beta chain sequences, a statistical classification framework was built. V and J gene assignment, in a later analysis, came from comparing TCR nucleotide sequences with IMGT/GENE-DB human TR gene sequences. In a later analysis, CDR3 sequences and most-parsimonious VDJ recombination scenarios were assigned using the TCRdist pipeline. A later analysis defined each TCR beta chain by its CDR3 amino acid sequence plus V-gene family, and excluded reads lacking a unique V-gene family. In a later analysis, 450 to 600 highly shared, low-generation-probability nucleotide sequences were removed to address suspected cross-contamination and a sequencing artifact. A later analysis calculated a clonal expansion index for each public chain from normalized within-repertoire ranks of inferred template counts. In a later analysis, generation probabilities were computed with a VDJ recombination model fitted to out-of-frame rearrangements, and the resulting probabilities were checked against IGoR. In a later analysis, TCR-TCR, TCR-HLA and TCR-CMV co-occurrence was scored with hypergeometric tests, and a repertoire-size bias correction was applied to TCR pairs. In a later analysis, false discovery rates were estimated by permuting HLA or CMV assignments 20 times. In a later analysis, co-occurring TCRs were grouped with DBSCAN, and TCRdist sequence similarity was added when clustering was performed within HLA-allele-positive subsets. For co-occurrence clustering, repertoires with fewer than 30,000 or more than 120,000 public chains were excluded, along with 5 or 6 repertoires with anomalous nucleotide sharing. The immuneACCESS repertoire file appears here via TCRdb, limited to in-frame rearrangements. These files lack a portion of the clones; in checked studies, under half of the deficit traces to unresolved V genes, and the cause of the others is not known. V, J and clone size are those of that table, while D and trimming were read from the DNA. The sample records some 270,000 clones, 75% to 90% of which are singletons. The top ten constitute roughly 0.3% of the sample.

On this clone: Its antigen remains unidentified. Base qualities are not recorded, but no much larger clone differs from it by a single base.

In total, roughly 670 healthy bone marrow donors made up the cohort. At the time of sampling, all cohort members were nominally healthy, though unrecorded immune exposures were likely present. The donor was CMV seronegative and belonged to the group of over 300 seronegative cohort members. Each donor provided a peripheral blood sample, and peripheral blood mononuclear cells were used for TCR beta sequencing. The Qiagen DNeasy Blood Extraction Kit was used to extract genomic DNA from the blood cell samples. The CDR3 spans 16 residues, from the cysteine through the phenylalanine. Only the CDR3 region is kept as DNA, spanning 48 bases read in frame from base 1. CDR1 SGDLS and CDR2 YYNGEE were looked up in the germline V gene. Trimming leaves V shorter by 0 bases and J shorter by 5 bases, with the junction holding 8 bases beyond the gene matches.

The chain is encoded by TRBV9 joined to TRBJ1-2, and 9 junction bases match TRBD1. Material for sequencing was PBMCs. This receptor was taken from a girl aged 2-15 years in good health and CMV-seronegative. At the DNA level, the sequence is TGTGCCAGCAGCGTAGGATCAGGGACAGGGATTTATGGCTACACCTTC. Translated, it reads CASSVGSGTGIYGYTF.